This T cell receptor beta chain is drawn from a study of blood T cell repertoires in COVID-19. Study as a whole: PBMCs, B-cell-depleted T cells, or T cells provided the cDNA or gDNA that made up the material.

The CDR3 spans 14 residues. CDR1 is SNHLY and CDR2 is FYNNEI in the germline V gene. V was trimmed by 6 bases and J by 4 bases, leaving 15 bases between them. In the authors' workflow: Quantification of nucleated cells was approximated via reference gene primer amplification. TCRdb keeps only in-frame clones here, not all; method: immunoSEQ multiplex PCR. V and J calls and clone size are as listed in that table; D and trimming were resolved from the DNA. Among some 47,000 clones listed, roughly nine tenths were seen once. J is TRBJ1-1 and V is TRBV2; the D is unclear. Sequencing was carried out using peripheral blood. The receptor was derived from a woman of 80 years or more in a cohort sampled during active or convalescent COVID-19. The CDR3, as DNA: TGTGCCAGCAGCCCGGACTACGCGGGCACTGAAGCTTTCTTT. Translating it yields CASSPDYAGTEAFF.